A selection of T cell receptor beta chains follows, all from one sample in a study of OX40 agonist ivuxolimab in advanced cancers. Sequencing was performed with immunoSEQ multiplex PCR; in TCRdb, only in-frame clones are kept and a portion is missing. This table holds 55,000 to 80,000 clones, roughly four fifths found once. Sequenced material: CD4+ or CD8+ T cells sorted from blood, taken in a trial of the OX40 agonist ivuxolimab. The receptors come from an adult with an advanced solid tumor such as melanoma, head and neck, liver or kidney cancer. Both conserved end residues are part of each CDR3. D genes are given only for firm matches. Clone size appears in some rows only: once, few, many, or a class for an expanded clone.

j_gene	v_gene	d_gene	abundance	CDR3nt	CDR3aa
TRBJ1-4	TRBV14	NA	NA	TGTGCCAGCAGCCAAGCCCAGGGAGGAATTAATGAAAAACTGTTTTTT	CASSQAQGGINEKLFF
TRBJ2-7	TRBV13	TRBD2	NA	TGTGCCAGCAGCTTAACGGGGGGGACTAGTAGAGGCTACGAGCAGTACTTC	CASSLTGGTSRGYEQYF
TRBJ2-5	TRBV19	NA	NA	TGTGCCAGTAGTCCTATGGGGGGCCAAGAGACCCAGTACTTC	CASSPMGGQETQYF
TRBJ2-1	TRBV25-1	NA	NA	TGTGCCAGCACTCCAGGAAGCACGTTTTACAATGAGCAGTTCTTC	CASTPGSTFYNEQFF
TRBJ2-3	TRBV5-8	NA	NA	TGTGCCAGCAGCCCTGGACGAGATACGCAGTATTTT	CASSPGRDTQYF
TRBJ1-1	TRBV27	NA	NA	TGTGCCAGCAGTCATAGACAGGCGAACACTGAAGCTTTCTTT	CASSHRQANTEAFF
TRBJ2-3	TRBV18	NA	NA	TGTGCCAGCTCACTAGGCGTTTCAGATACGCAGTATTTT	CASSLGVSDTQYF
TRBJ2-3	TRBV11-2	TRBD2	NA	TGTGCCAGCAGCTCTAGTGCGGGTAGCGGGGCCACAGATACGCAGTATTTT	CASSSSAGSGATDTQYF
TRBJ2-1	TRBV6-5	TRBD2	NA	TGTGCCAGCAGTGCCGGGACTAGCGGGAAGAATGAGCAGTTCTTC	CASSAGTSGKNEQFF
TRBJ1-5	TRBV6-6	NA	NA	TGTGCCAGCAGTTACATGGGTCCCGATCAGCCCCAGCATTTT	CASSYMGPDQPQHF
TRBJ2-1	TRBV4-1	NA	NA	TGCGCCAGCAGCCAGACCGGGACAAGTTATTACTTGGAGCAGTTCTTC	CASSQTGTSYYLEQFF
TRBJ2-1	TRBV19	TRBD2	NA	TGTGCCAGTAGTATATTCGAGGGCGGGAGGGGATACAATGAGCAGTTCTTC	CASSIFEGGRGYNEQFF
TRBJ1-5	TRBV4-1	NA	few	TGCGCCAGCAGCCAAGATAGGGGGTGGAATCAGCCCCAGCATTTT	CASSQDRGWNQPQHF
TRBJ2-3	TRBV6-6	TRBD2	NA	TGTGCCAGCAGGCTAGCGGGGCGGGCAGATACGCAGTATTTT	CASRLAGRADTQYF
TRBJ2-3	TRBV13	NA	NA	TGTGCCAGCAGCTTACTCAGGGAGAAGCAGTATTTT	CASSLLREKQYF
TRBJ1-4	TRBV13	NA	few	TGTGCCAGCAGCTCATGGACTGAAAAACTGTTTTTT	CASSSWTEKLFF
TRBJ2-1	TRBV7-9	TRBD2	few	TGTGCCAGCAGCTTATTCGGGGCGGGGGATTCCAATGAGCAGTTCTTC	CASSLFGAGDSNEQFF
TRBJ2-3	TRBV7-2	NA	NA	TGTGCCAGCAGCTTAGGGCTGCGGTACAGGGAAAAAGATACGCAGTATTTT	CASSLGLRYREKDTQYF
TRBJ1-2	TRBV5-4	TRBD1	NA	TGTGCCAGCAGCACCCCCACAGGGGGCGGCGGCTACACCTTC	CASSTPTGGGGYTF
TRBJ2-1	TRBV11-3	TRBD2	NA	TGTGCCAGCAGCTTAGCTAGCGGGAGGAATGAGCAGTTCTTC	CASSLASGRNEQFF
TRBJ2-7	TRBV14	TRBD1	NA	TGTGCCAGCAGCCCCCGGGACAGGGAGTACGAGCAGTACTTC	CASSPRDREYEQYF
TRBJ2-5	TRBV7-9	TRBD2	NA	TGTGCCAGCAGCTTACTAGCGGGGGGGCAGGAGACCCAGTACTTC	CASSLLAGGQETQYF
TRBJ1-4	TRBV7-9	TRBD1	NA	TGTGCCGGGACAGGGGGGACTAATGAAAAACTGTTTTTT	CAGTGGTNEKLFF
TRBJ2-5	TRBV6-5	NA	NA	TGTGCCAGCGATCGGGGCTCGATCCCAGAGACCCAGTACTTC	CASDRGSIPETQYF
TRBJ2-5	TRBV6-1	TRBD1	NA	TGTGCCAGCAGTGAGGAGACAGGGGGTTATGAGACCCAGTACTTC	CASSEETGGYETQYF
TRBJ2-6	TRBV7-2	NA	NA	TGTGCCAGCAGCCCACGGGGATCTGGGGCCAACGTCCTGACTTTC	CASSPRGSGANVLTF
TRBJ1-1	TRBV15	NA	NA	TGTGCCACCAGCAGAGATTGGGAGACGGCGGGCACTGAAGCTTTCTTT	CATSRDWETAGTEAFF
TRBJ1-4	TRBV2	NA	NA	TGTGCCAGCAGTGAGACTTCTATAGGGGAAAAACTGTTTTTT	CASSETSIGEKLFF
TRBJ1-4	TRBV5-1	NA	NA	TGCGCCAGCAGCTGGCCCTCGACAGGAACCTCAACTAATGAAAAACTGTTTTTT	CASSWPSTGTSTNEKLFF
TRBJ1-1	TRBV28	NA	once	TGTGCCAGCAGTCCCTCGACAGGCGGCACTGAAGCTTTCTTT	CASSPSTGGTEAFF
TRBJ2-1	TRBV7-7	TRBD2	NA	TGTGCTAGCAGCTTAAGTAGCGGGGCCCACAATGAGCAGTTCTTC	CASSLSSGAHNEQFF
TRBJ1-5	TRBV19	TRBD1	NA	TGTGCCAGTAGCGATATACACAGACAGGGGCCAAGAGGGGCCCAGCATTTT	CASSDIHRQGPRGAQHF
TRBJ2-3	TRBV1	NA	NA	TGCACCAGCAGCCTTAAAGCGGGGGGACACACAGATACGCAGTATTTT	CTSSLKAGGHTDTQYF
TRBJ1-1	TRBV5-6	TRBD1	NA	TGTGCCAGCAGCTTCGCCCGTGACAGGGGGAATACTGAAGCTTTCTTT	CASSFARDRGNTEAFF
TRBJ2-2	TRBV11-2	NA	NA	TGTGCCAGCAGCCCGCGGGGCACTCACACCGGGGAGCTGTTTTTT	CASSPRGTHTGELFF
TRBJ2-1	TRBV28	NA	NA	TGTGCCAGCAGTTTAATGGGAGCGGGTGCTCAGTTCTTC	CASSLMGAGAQFF
TRBJ2-7	TRBV2	NA	NA	TGTGCCAGCATCTGGGGTATTGACCAGTACTTC	CASIWGIDQYF
TRBJ2-1	TRBV18	NA	NA	TGTGCCAGCTCACTCACAGGAAGCTCCTACAATGAGCAGTTCTTC	CASSLTGSSYNEQFF
TRBJ2-5	TRBV9	TRBD2	NA	TGTGCCAGCAGCGTTGGGACTAGCGGGACCAAGACCCAGTACTTC	CASSVGTSGTKTQYF
TRBJ1-5	TRBV19	NA	NA	TGTGCCAGTAATGAAAATCTTAGCAATCAGCCCCAGCATTTT	CASNENLSNQPQHF
TRBJ1-3	TRBV6-5	NA	NA	TGTGCCAGCAGTTACCGGGCCAACTCTGGAAACACCATATATTTT	CASSYRANSGNTIYF
TRBJ2-7	TRBV7-6	NA	NA	TGTGCCAGCAGCTTAGCGACAGGTATCCAATACGAGCAGTACTTC	CASSLATGIQYEQYF
TRBJ1-6	TRBV18	NA	NA	TGTGCCAGCTCGGGTAGGGATAATTCACCCCTCCACTTT	CASSGRDNSPLHF
TRBJ2-2	TRBV2	TRBD2	NA	TGTGCCAGCAGTGAACTGGCGGGGGGGAAATTTTACGGGGAGCTGTTTTTT	CASSELAGGKFYGELFF
TRBJ2-3	TRBV6-6	TRBD2	NA	TGTGCCAGTCTTCTAGCGGGGGGGTCAGATACGCAGTATTTT	CASLLAGGSDTQYF
TRBJ1-2	TRBV13	NA	NA	TGTGCCAGCAGCTTAGGGGCCAACTATGGCTACACCTTC	CASSLGANYGYTF
TRBJ2-7	TRBV28	TRBD1	NA	TGTGCCAGCAGCTGGGACAGGGAAGTACACGAGCAGTACTTC	CASSWDREVHEQYF